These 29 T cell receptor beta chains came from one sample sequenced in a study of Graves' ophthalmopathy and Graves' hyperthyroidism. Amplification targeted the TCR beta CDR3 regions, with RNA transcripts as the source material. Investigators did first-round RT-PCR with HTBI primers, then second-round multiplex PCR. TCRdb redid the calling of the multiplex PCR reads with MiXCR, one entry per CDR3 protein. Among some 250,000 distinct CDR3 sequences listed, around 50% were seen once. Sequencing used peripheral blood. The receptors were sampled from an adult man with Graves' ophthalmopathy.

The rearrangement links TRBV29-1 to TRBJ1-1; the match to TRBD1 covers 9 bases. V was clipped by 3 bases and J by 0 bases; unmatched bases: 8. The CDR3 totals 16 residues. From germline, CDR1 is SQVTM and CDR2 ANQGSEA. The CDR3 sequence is CSVDKGTGKMNTEAFF. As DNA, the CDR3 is TGCAGCGTTGATAAAGGGACAGGGAAGATGAACACTGAAGCTTTCTTT.

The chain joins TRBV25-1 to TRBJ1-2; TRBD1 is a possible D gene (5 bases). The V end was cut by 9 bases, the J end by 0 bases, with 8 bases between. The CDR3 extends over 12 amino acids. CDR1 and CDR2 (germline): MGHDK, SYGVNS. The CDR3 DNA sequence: TGTGCCAGGGGGCCGGCTAACTATGGCTACACCTTC. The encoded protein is CARGPANYGYTF.

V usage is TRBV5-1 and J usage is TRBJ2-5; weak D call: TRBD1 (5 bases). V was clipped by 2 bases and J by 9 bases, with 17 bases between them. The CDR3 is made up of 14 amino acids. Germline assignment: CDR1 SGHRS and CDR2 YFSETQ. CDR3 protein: CASSFGAGNRAQYF. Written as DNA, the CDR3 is TGCGCCAGCAGCTTTGGGGCAGGGAATAGGGCCCAGTACTTC.

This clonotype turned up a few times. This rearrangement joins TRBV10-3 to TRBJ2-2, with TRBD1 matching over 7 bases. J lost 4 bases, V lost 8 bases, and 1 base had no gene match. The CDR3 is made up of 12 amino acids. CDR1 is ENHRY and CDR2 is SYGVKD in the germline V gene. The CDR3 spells CAIGQATGELFF. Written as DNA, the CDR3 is TGTGCCATCGGACAGGCCACCGGGGAGCTGTTTTTT.

The CDR3 protein is CASRMLADTDTQYF. CDR3 nucleotide sequence: TGTGCCAGTAGGATGCTAGCGGACACAGATACGCAGTATTTT. The chain combines TRBV19 with TRBJ2-3; 7 positions agree with TRBD2. There are 14 residues in the CDR3. Germline CDR1 and CDR2: LNHDA and SQIVND (reference sequence). With V trimmed by 6 bases and J by 2 bases, 5 bases remained unmatched.

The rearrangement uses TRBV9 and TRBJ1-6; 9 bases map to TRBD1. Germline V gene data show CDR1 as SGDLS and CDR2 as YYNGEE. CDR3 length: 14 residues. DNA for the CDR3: TGTGCTAGCCGTCCGGGACAGGGATATTCACCCCTCCACTTT. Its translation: CASRPGQGYSPLHF.

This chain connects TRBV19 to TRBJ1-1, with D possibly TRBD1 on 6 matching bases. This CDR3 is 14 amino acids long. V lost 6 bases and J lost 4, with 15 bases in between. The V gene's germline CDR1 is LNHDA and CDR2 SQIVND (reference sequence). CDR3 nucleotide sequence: TGTGCCAGTAGCAATGGGGGGGCAGCCACTGAAGCTTTCTTT. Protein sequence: CASSNGGAATEAFF.

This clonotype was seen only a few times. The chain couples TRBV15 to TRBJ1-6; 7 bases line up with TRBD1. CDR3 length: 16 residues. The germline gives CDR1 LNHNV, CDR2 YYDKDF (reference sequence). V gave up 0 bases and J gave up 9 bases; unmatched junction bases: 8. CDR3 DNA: TGTGCCACCAGCAGAGAGGCAGGGGGTGCGTTTTCACCCCTCCACTTT. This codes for CATSREAGGAFSPLHF.

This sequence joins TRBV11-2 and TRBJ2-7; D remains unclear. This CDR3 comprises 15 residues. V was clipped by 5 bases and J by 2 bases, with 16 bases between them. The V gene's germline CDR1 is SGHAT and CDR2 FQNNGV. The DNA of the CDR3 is TGTGCCAGCAGCCCCCCGGCCAGGTCGCCCTACGAGCAGTACTTC. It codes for CASSPPARSPYEQYF.

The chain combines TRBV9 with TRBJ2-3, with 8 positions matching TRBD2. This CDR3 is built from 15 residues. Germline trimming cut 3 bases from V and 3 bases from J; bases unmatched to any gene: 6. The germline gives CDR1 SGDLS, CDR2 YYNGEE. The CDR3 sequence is CASSGTGLVTDTQYF. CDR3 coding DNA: TGTGCCAGCAGCGGAACGGGACTAGTGACAGATACGCAGTATTTT.

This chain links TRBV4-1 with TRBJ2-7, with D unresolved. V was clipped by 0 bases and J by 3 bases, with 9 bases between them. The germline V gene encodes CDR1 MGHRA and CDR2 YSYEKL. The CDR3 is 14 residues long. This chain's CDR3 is CASSQDGHHYEQYF. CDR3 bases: TGCGCCAGCAGCCAAGATGGCCATCACTACGAGCAGTACTTC.

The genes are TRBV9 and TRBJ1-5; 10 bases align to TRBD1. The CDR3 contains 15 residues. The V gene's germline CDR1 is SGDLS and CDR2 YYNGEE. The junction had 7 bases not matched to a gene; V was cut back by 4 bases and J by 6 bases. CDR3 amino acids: CASSQAGQGSQPQHF. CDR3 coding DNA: TGTGCCAGCAGCCAAGCGGGACAGGGGTCTCAGCCCCAGCATTTT.

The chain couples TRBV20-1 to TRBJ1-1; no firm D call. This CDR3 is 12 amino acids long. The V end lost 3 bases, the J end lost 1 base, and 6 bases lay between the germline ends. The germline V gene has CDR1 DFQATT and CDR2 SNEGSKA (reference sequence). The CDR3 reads CSASVRNTEAFF. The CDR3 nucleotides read TGCAGTGCTAGCGTTAGGAACACTGAAGCTTTCTTT.

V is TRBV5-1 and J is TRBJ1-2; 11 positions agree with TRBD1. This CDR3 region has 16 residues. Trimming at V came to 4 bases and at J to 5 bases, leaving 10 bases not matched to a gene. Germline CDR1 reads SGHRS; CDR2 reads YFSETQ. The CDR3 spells CASSGGTGGLLYGYTF. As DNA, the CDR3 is TGCGCCAGCAGCGGCGGGACAGGGGGTCTTCTTTATGGCTACACCTTC.

The CDR3 DNA reads TGTGCCAGCAGTTACTCACGGGCTTCCGGTCAGCCCCAGCATTTT. Protein sequence: CASSYSRASGQPQHF. J is TRBJ1-5 and V is TRBV6-5; no clear D. The CDR3 extends over 15 amino acids. The germline V gene has CDR1 MNHEY and CDR2 SVGAGI. Trimming left V 0 bases short and J 6 bases short, with 12 bases between.

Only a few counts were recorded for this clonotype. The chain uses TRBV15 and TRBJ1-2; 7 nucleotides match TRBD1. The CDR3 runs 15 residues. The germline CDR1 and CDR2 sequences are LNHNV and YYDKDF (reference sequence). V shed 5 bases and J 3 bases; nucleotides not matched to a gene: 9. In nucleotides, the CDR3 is TGTGCCACCAGCGGAGGGAGGGGGCGAGACTATGGCTACACCTTC. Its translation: CATSGGRGRDYGYTF.

DNA for the CDR3: TGCAGTGCTAGAAGGGCAGGGGGCTACGAGCAGTACTTC. As protein: CSARRAGGYEQYF. This chain links TRBV20-1 with TRBJ2-7; 7 bases fit TRBD1. Germline CDR1 DFQATT, CDR2 SNEGSKA (reference sequence). The ends lost 2 bases at V and 3 bases at J; junction bases unmatched: 4. This CDR3 has 13 residues.

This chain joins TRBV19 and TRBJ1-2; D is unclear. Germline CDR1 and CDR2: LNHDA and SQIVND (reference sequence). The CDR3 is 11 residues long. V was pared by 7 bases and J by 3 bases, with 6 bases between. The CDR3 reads CASTFDYGYTF. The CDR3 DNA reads TGTGCCAGTACGTTCGACTATGGCTACACCTTC.

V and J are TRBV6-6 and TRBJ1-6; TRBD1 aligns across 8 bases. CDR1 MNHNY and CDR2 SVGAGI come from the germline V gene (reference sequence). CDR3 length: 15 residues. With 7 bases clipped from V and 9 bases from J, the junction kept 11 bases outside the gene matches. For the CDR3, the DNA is TGTGCCAGCAAAGCGACAGGGGAGGCGGGTTCACCCCTCCACTTT. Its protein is CASKATGEAGSPLHF.

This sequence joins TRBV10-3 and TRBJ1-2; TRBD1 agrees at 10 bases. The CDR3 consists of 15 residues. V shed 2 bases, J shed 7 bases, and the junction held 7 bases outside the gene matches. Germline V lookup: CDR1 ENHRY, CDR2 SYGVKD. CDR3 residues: CAISEDRGQSGGYTF. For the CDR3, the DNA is TGTGCCATCAGTGAGGACAGGGGGCAGTCGGGTGGCTACACCTTC.

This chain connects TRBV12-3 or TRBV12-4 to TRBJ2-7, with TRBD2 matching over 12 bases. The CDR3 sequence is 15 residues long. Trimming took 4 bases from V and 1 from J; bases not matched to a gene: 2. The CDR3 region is CASSWTSGVSYEQYF. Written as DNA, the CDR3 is TGTGCCAGCAGTTGGACTAGCGGGGTTTCCTACGAGCAGTACTTC.

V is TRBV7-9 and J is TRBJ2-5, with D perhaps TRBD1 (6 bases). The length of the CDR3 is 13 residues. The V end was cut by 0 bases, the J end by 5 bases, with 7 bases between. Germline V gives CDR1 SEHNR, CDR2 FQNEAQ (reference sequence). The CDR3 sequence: CASSLAQGETQYF. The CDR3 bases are TGTGCCAGCAGCTTAGCCCAGGGGGAGACCCAGTACTTC.

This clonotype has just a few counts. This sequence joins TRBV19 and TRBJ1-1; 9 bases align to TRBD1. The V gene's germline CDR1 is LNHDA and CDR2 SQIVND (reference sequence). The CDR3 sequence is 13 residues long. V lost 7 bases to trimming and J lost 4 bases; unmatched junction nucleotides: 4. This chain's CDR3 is CASTTGGFTEAFF. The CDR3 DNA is TGTGCCAGTACCACAGGGGGCTTCACTGAAGCTTTCTTT.

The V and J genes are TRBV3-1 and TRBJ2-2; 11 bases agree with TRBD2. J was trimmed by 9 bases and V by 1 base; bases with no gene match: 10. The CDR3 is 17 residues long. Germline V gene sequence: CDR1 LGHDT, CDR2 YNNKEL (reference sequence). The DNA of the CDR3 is TGTGCCAGCAGCCAAGGATCAGGACTAGCGGGTGTCCGGGAGCTGTTTTTT. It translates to CASSQGSGLAGVRELFF.

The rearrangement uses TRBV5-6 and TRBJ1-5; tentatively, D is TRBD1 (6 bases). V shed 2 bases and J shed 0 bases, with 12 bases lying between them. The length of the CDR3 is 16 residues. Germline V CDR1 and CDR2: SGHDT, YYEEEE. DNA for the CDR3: TGTGCCAGCAGCTTCACAGGGTTCAATAGCAATCAGCCCCAGCATTTT. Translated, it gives CASSFTGFNSNQPQHF.

CDR3 in amino acids: CASSQQGSNQPQHF. The CDR3 DNA is TGTGCCAGCAGTCAACAGGGTAGCAATCAGCCCCAGCATTTT. V usage is TRBV12-3 or TRBV12-4 and J usage is TRBJ1-5; a possible D gene is TRBD1 (6 bases). The CDR3 runs to 14 residues. V lost 5 bases, J lost 0 bases, and 8 bases lay in between.

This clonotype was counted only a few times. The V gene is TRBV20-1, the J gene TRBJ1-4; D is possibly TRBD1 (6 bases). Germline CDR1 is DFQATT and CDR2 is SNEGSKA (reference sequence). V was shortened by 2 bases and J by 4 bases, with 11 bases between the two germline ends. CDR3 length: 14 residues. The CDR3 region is CSARSGAHNEKLFF. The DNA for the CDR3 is TGCAGTGCTAGATCGGGGGCACATAATGAAAAACTGTTTTTT.

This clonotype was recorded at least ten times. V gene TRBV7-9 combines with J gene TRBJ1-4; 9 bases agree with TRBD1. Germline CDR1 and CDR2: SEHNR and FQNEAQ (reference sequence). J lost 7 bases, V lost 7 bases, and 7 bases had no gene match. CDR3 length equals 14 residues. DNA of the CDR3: TGTGCCAGCAAATCCGGGACAGGGACTGAAAAACTGTTTTTT. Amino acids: CASKSGTGTEKLFF.

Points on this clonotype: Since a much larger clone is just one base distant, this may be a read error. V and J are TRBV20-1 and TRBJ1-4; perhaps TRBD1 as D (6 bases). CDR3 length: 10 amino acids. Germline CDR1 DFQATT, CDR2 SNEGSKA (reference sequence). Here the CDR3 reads CSAEGENLFF. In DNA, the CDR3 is TGCAGTGCTGAGGGGGAAAACCTGTTTTTT.